A single TCR beta chain is shown here with its context. Participants were aged roughly 18 to 90 years from about 25 US areas. This entry comes from a study of blood T cell repertoires in COVID-19. As processed by the authors: For nucleated cells, counts were estimated from reference gene primer amplification. Generated by immunoSEQ multiplex PCR, the TCRdb table keeps only in-frame clones and is missing some. V, J and clone size are those of that table, while D and trimming were read from the DNA. The sample records hundreds of thousands of clones, 85% being singletons. There are 12 residues in the CDR3. With V trimmed by 8 bases and J by 10 bases, 5 bases remained unmatched. CDR1 is ENHRY, CDR2 SYGVKD, per germline.

This TCR came from a man in his forties who had recovered from COVID-19. Sequences were obtained from PBMCs or T cells enriched from blood (not recorded which). The chain links TRBV10-3 to TRBJ2-1; 10 bases fit TRBD1. The CDR3 spells CAIGTGVGEQFF. The CDR3 DNA follows: TGTGCCATCGGGACAGGGGTCGGGGAGCAGTTCTTC.